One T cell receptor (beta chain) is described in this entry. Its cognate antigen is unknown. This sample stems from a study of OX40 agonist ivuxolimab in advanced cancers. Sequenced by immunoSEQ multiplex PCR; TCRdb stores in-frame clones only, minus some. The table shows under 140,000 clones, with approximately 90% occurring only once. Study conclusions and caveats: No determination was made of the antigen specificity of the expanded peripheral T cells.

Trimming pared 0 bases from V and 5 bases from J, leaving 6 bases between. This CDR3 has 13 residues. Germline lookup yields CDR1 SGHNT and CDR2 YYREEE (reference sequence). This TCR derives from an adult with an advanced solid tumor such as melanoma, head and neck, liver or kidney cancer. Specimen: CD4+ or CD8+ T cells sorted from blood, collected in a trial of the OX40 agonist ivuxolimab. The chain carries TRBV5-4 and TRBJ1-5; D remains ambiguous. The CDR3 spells CASSLEWDQPQHF. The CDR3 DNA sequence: TGTGCCAGCAGCTTGGAATGGGATCAGCCCCAGCATTTT.